The 5 T cell receptor beta chains reported below all come from one sample, sequenced in a study of control samples from healthy donors and cancer patients. This table comes from immunoSEQ multiplex PCR, and its TCRdb copy is limited to in-frame clones, with some not included. The data show approximately 100,000 clones, with 88% seen just once and 13% to 15% held by the top ten. The sample was blood. These receptor sequences come from a man aged 25 to 45 in good health.

The chain carries TRBV4-2 and TRBJ1-1; 9 bases are a match to TRBD1. After removal of 3 bases from V and 4 bases from J, the junction contained 9 bases not matched to a gene. This CDR3 has 16 residues. Germline CDR1 is LGHNA and CDR2 is YNFKEQ. This CDR3 reads CASSQGDRDGGTEAFF. The CDR3 DNA sequence: TGTGCCAGCAGCCAGGGGGACAGGGACGGGGGCACTGAAGCTTTCTTT.

The CDR3: CSVHSPGQGYEQYF. The CDR3 bases are TGCAGCGTCCACAGCCCAGGCCAGGGCTACGAGCAGTACTTC. This rearrangement joins TRBV29-1 to TRBJ2-7; perhaps TRBD1 as D (5 bases). Germline V lookup: CDR1 SQVTM, CDR2 ANQGSEA. Trimming stripped 6 bases from V and 3 bases from J, with 18 bases between. CDR3 size: 14 residues.

This chain joins TRBV10-2 and TRBJ2-7, with D uncertain. The V gene lost 4 bases and the J gene lost 0 bases, with 4 bases spanning the gap. The CDR3 runs to 12 residues. Germline CDR1 reads WSHSY; CDR2 reads SAAADI. The CDR3 region is CASSVLSYEQYF. The CDR3 DNA is TGCGCCAGCAGTGTTCTCTCCTACGAGCAGTACTTC.

This clone occurred a few times. The V gene is TRBV4-2, the J gene TRBJ1-6, with D hard to call. Trimming removed 1 base at V and 8 bases at J, with 6 bases between. Germline CDR1 and CDR2: LGHNA and YNFKEQ. CDR3 length: 13 residues. In DNA form, the CDR3 reads TGTGCCAGCAGCCAAGTGAGGGATTCACCCCTCCACTTT. It yields the protein CASSQVRDSPLHF.

This clone was found a few times. The rearrangement joins TRBV6-1 to TRBJ2-3; 7 bases are a match to TRBD1. The CDR3 runs 13 residues. Germline V gene data show CDR1 as MNHNS and CDR2 as SASEGT. Trimming at V came to 2 bases and at J to 4 bases, leaving 0 bases not matched to a gene. The CDR3 protein is CASSEQGADTQYF. CDR3 DNA: TGTGCCAGCAGTGAACAGGGGGCAGATACGCAGTATTTT.